These 24 T cell receptor beta chains were all obtained from the same sample, sequenced in a study of T cells in Graves' hyperthyroidism and ophthalmopathy. The TCR beta CDR3 regions underwent amplification using RNA transcripts as the source. Carried out on the TCR CDR3, a first-round RT-PCR used the HTBI primer set. TCRdb reanalysed the multiplex PCR reads using MiXCR and keeps one entry per CDR3 protein. In the table there are about 370,000 distinct CDR3 sequences, roughly 15% of which are singletons. Sequencing was performed on blood. Receptors were obtained from a woman in her sixties with Graves' ophthalmopathy.

This clonotype was picked up many times. An end of the junction does not agree with germline; a read error may underlie this. The chain is built from TRBV7-7 and TRBJ2-5; D possibly corresponds to TRBD2 (6 bases). CDR1 and CDR2 (germline): SSHAT, FNYEAQ (reference sequence). CDR3 length: 14 residues. The CDR3 protein is CASSPIGGVETQYF. DNA for the CDR3: TGTGCTAGCAGCCCGATCGGGGGAGTGGAGACCCAGTACTTC.

This clonotype was picked up many times. V gene TRBV19 combines with J gene TRBJ1-1; D gene unclear. V lost 5 bases and J lost 0, with 13 bases in between. The CDR3 is 15 residues long. Germline CDR1 LNHDA, CDR2 SQIVND (reference sequence). The CDR3 loop is CASSADLLMNTEAFF. Here the CDR3 DNA reads TGTGCCAGTAGTGCCGACCTCCTTATGAACACTGAAGCTTTCTTT.

Ten or more counts support this clonotype. This chain uses TRBV20-1 with TRBJ2-5; the match to TRBD1 covers 10 bases. Trimming cost V 6 bases and J 2 bases; bases outside gene matches: 6. There are 14 residues in the CDR3. In germline, CDR1 is DFQATT, CDR2 SNEGSKA (reference sequence). The CDR3 bases are TGCAGTGCCTATGACAGGGGGCGTCAAGAGACCCAGTACTTC. Amino acids: CSAYDRGRQETQYF.

This clonotype turned up a few times. V usage is TRBV6-1 and J usage is TRBJ2-1, with D perhaps TRBD1 or TRBD2 (6 bases each). V was shortened by 4 bases and J by 4 bases, with 17 bases between the two germline ends. Germline-derived CDR1 and CDR2 are MNHNS and SASEGT. The CDR3 consists of 16 residues. CDR3 nucleotides: TGTGCCAGCAGTGTTTTACAGGGCGGGACTTACAATGAGCAGTTCTTC. It codes for CASSVLQGGTYNEQFF.

This clonotype was seen ten or more times. The chain recombines TRBV19 with TRBJ2-7; possibly TRBD2 for D (6 bases). CDR1 and CDR2 from the germline V gene are LNHDA and SQIVND (reference sequence). Trimming cost V 3 bases and J 2 bases, with 14 bases left between them. The length of the CDR3 is 15 residues. The CDR3 coding sequence is TGTGCCAGTAGTATCGGTAGCGGCCGACCCTACGAGCAGTACTTC. Residues: CASSIGSGRPYEQYF.

This chain joins TRBV5-1 and TRBJ2-7; no firm D call. From germline, CDR1 is SGHRS and CDR2 YFSETQ. This CDR3 contains 13 residues. The ends were cut back, 2 bases at V and 6 bases at J, with 12 bases in the middle. DNA for the CDR3: TGCGCCAGCAGCTTTGGAACGTCTATCGAGCAGTACTTC. Translating it yields CASSFGTSIEQYF.

This clonotype was found a few times. This chain uses TRBV10-3 with TRBJ2-3, with 8 bases matching TRBD2. Germline lookup yields CDR1 ENHRY and CDR2 SYGVKD. V shed 5 bases and J 7 bases; nucleotides not matched to a gene: 14. This CDR3 comprises 16 residues. As DNA, the CDR3 is TGTGCCATCAGTCCCGACTTACGGGAGGGGTCAAATACGCAGTATTTT. It is translated as CAISPDLREGSNTQYF.

This clonotype showed up many times. The chain is built from TRBV12-3 or TRBV12-4 and TRBJ2-7; a weak D match, TRBD2 (5 bases). Trimming pared 2 bases from V and 0 bases from J, leaving 11 bases between. The CDR3 sequence is 15 residues long. Written as DNA, the CDR3 is TGTGCCAGCAGTTTAAGTAGGGAGAGCTCCTACGAGCAGTACTTC. It yields the protein CASSLSRESSYEQYF.

This clonotype has at least ten counts. The V gene is TRBV29-1, the J gene TRBJ2-1, with D uncertain. Germline V gene sequence: CDR1 SQVTM, CDR2 ANQGSEA. CDR3 length equals 13 residues. V gave up 1 base and J gave up 6 bases, with 10 bases separating them. The CDR3 bases are TGCAGCGTTGAAGGAGGCGCATCCAATGAGCAGTTCTTC. It specifies CSVEGGASNEQFF.

This clonotype was observed at least ten times. The chain combines TRBV6-1 with TRBJ2-7; D not certain. The CDR3 loop spans 14 amino acids. Trimming stripped 1 base from V and 2 bases from J, with 9 bases between. Germline CDR1 reads MNHNS; CDR2 reads SASEGT. The CDR3 sequence is CASSEGVQTYEQYF. DNA for the CDR3: TGTGCCAGCAGTGAAGGGGTACAGACCTACGAGCAGTACTTC.

The sample holds a few counts of this clonotype. The chain carries TRBV5-4 and TRBJ2-3; no clear D. Germline-derived CDR1 and CDR2 are SGHNT and YYREEE (reference sequence). Trimming shortened V by 3 bases and J by 2 bases, and 13 bases separated the two germline ends. The CDR3 is made up of 15 amino acids. The CDR3 region is CASSSSGGDTDTQYF. CDR3 bases: TGTGCCAGCAGCTCGTCGGGCGGCGACACAGATACGCAGTATTTT.

This clonotype was seen a few times. The chain joins TRBV6-1 to TRBJ2-2, with 10 bases identical to TRBD1. V shed 6 bases, J shed 6 bases, and the junction held 7 bases outside the gene matches. Germline V gene data show CDR1 as MNHNS and CDR2 as SASEGT. The CDR3 extends over 15 amino acids. CDR3 DNA sequence: TGTGCCAGCAGACCCGACAGGGGGCGAGCCGGGGAGCTGTTTTTT. Translating gives CASRPDRGRAGELFF.

The sample holds a few counts of this clonotype. A much larger clone differs from this one at a single base, so this may be a read error. This chain links TRBV20-1 with TRBJ2-7, with 9 bases matching TRBD2. CDR1 is DFQATT and CDR2 is SNEGSKA in the germline V gene (reference sequence). The length of the CDR3 is 12 residues. The chain's CDR3 is CSGGGRAYVQYF. CDR3 nucleotides: TGCAGTGGAGGCGGGAGGGCCTACGTGCAGTACTTC.

The genes are TRBV12-3 or TRBV12-4 and TRBJ2-6, with a tentative D call TRBD2 (5 bases). V was shortened by 3 bases and J by 1 base, with 13 bases between the two germline ends. The CDR3 runs 17 residues. CDR3 coding DNA: TGTGCCAGCAGTTTCCCTCGGGGAGCTTCTGGGGCCAACGTCCTGACTTTC. It codes for CASSFPRGASGANVLTF.

This clonotype was detected many times. The chain recombines TRBV7-2 with TRBJ1-4; 10 positions agree with TRBD1. Germline lookup yields CDR1 SGHTA and CDR2 FQGNSA. Trimming at V came to 3 bases and at J to 8 bases, leaving 3 bases not matched to a gene. CDR3 length: 14 residues. The CDR3: CASSFRTGGEKLFF. As DNA, the CDR3 is TGTGCCAGCAGCTTCCGGACAGGGGGGGAAAAACTGTTTTTT.

The chain recombines TRBV6-2 or TRBV6-3 with TRBJ2-1; 7 nucleotides align to TRBD1. Germline V lookup: CDR1 MNHEY, CDR2 SVGEGT. The V segment lost 7 bases and the J segment 6 bases; nucleotides outside the gene matches: 3. CDR3 length equals 12 residues. The CDR3 loop reads CASKRGLNEQFF. The DNA of the CDR3 is TGTGCCAGCAAAAGGGGGCTCAATGAGCAGTTCTTC.

Details on this clonotype: A much larger clone is a single base away; this may be a read error. In nucleotides, the CDR3 is TGTGCCTGGAGTCAGGGGGGTGACACCGGGGAGCTGGTTTTT. This translates into CAWSQGGDTGELVF. V and J are TRBV30 and TRBJ2-2, with TRBD1 as a possible D gene (7 bases). Germline CDR1 is GTSNPN and CDR2 is SVGIG (reference sequence). The CDR3 consists of 14 residues.

This clonotype was seen only a few times. The chain recombines TRBV27 with TRBJ2-3, with D possibly called TRBD1 or TRBD2 (5 bases each). Trimming removed 5 bases from V and 2 bases from J, with 17 bases in between. The CDR3 loop spans 16 amino acids. Germline V gene sequence: CDR1 MNHEY, CDR2 SMNVEV (reference sequence). CDR3 DNA sequence: TGTGCCAGCAGTACTGTGGGACGGTTCCTCACAGATACGCAGTATTTT. Residues: CASSTVGRFLTDTQYF.

The chain's CDR3 is CSARDHWDNEQFF. DNA of the CDR3: TGCAGTGCTAGAGATCACTGGGACAATGAGCAGTTCTTC. The chain employs TRBV20-1 and TRBJ2-1; D unresolved. This CDR3 contains 13 residues. Looked up from germline, CDR1 is DFQATT and CDR2 is SNEGSKA (reference sequence). V was shortened by 0 bases and J by 5 bases, with 8 bases between the two germline ends.

The chain recombines TRBV28 with TRBJ2-4; the match to TRBD2 covers 7 bases. The CDR3 extends over 15 amino acids. The germline CDR1 and CDR2 sequences are MDHEN and SYDVKM. J gave up 1 base and V 8 bases, and 8 bases lay outside the gene matches. The CDR3 protein is CASSGGGSAKNIQYF. As DNA, the CDR3 is TGTGCCAGCTCGGGGGGAGGGTCTGCCAAAAACATTCAGTACTTC.

This clonotype was seen at least ten times. The chain employs TRBV7-3 and TRBJ2-7; 7 bases fit TRBD2. Trimming at V came to 1 base and at J to 2 bases, leaving 5 bases not matched to a gene. This CDR3 has 15 residues. Germline CDR1 and CDR2: SGHTA and FQGTGA. CDR3 sequence reads: CASSLRAGRPYEQYF. The CDR3 DNA reads TGTGCCAGCAGCTTAAGAGCGGGGAGACCCTACGAGCAGTACTTC.

This clonotype was counted only a few times. The V gene is TRBV15, the J gene TRBJ2-5; 12 bases match TRBD2. The CDR3 spans 16 residues. J was trimmed by 4 bases and V by 0 bases; bases with no gene match: 3. Germline V CDR1 and CDR2: LNHNV, YYDKDF (reference sequence). DNA of the CDR3: TGTGCCACCAGCAGAGATCTGGGACTAGCGGGAGAGACCCAGTACTTC. Amino acids: CATSRDLGLAGETQYF.

This chain's CDR3 is CASTLHSSGANVLTF. CDR3 in DNA: TGTGCCAGCACTTTACACAGCTCTGGGGCCAACGTCCTGACTTTC. This chain connects TRBV6-1 to TRBJ2-6; no clear D. Looked up from germline, CDR1 is MNHNS and CDR2 is SASEGT. V was trimmed by 7 bases and J by 0 bases, leaving 10 bases between them. The CDR3 is 15 residues long.

This clonotype has ten or more counts. This sequence joins TRBV20-1 and TRBJ2-3; 13 bases align to TRBD2. The CDR3 consists of 18 residues. Trimming removed 0 bases from V and 2 bases from J; junction bases left unmatched: 8. Looked up from germline, CDR1 is DFQATT and CDR2 is SNEGSKA (reference sequence). The chain's CDR3 is CSARDTSGRGGNTDTQYF. The CDR3 coding sequence is TGCAGTGCTAGAGATACTAGCGGGAGGGGGGGGAACACAGATACGCAGTATTTT.